This is a list of T cell receptor beta chains from one sample in a study of cytomegalovirus exposure and HLA in healthy donors. Data came from immunoSEQ multiplex PCR; TCRdb stores just in-frame clones and leaves some out. The sample lists roughly 330,000 clones, 87% occurring once. Material: PBMCs. The receptors here all came from a woman under 40 in good health and CMV-seropositive. Each CDR3 is given with its conserved first and last residue. D genes are given only for firm matches. Clone size is stated in some rows and not others, as once, few, many or a class when expanded.

j_call v_call clone_size d_call cdr3_nt cdr3_aa
TRBJ2-5 TRBV30 NA NA TGTGCCGCAAGCGGTAGCCAAGAGACCCAGTACTTC CAASGSQETQYF
TRBJ1-2 TRBV18 NA NA TGTGCCAGCTCACCACCGAACTTGGCTAACTATGGCTACACCTTC CASSPPNLANYGYTF
TRBJ2-1 TRBV4-3 NA NA TGCGCCAGCAGCCGTCCTGGCGAGGGGACTTACAATGAGCAGTTCTTC CASSRPGEGTYNEQFF
TRBJ2-1 TRBV30 NA TRBD2 TGTGCCTGGAGTGTACGGGGGGATGAGCAGTTCTTC CAWSVRGDEQFF
TRBJ2-7 TRBV14 NA NA TGTGCCAGCAGACAGTCTGGGGCGCAGTACTTC CASRQSGAQYF
TRBJ1-1 TRBV7-6 NA NA TGTGCCAGCAGCTCCCAACGTGGAGGGGCTTTCTTT CASSSQRGGAFF
TRBJ1-4 TRBV7-2 NA TRBD1 TGTGCCAGCAGCAAAGGACAGGGAGTAGGTGGAAATGAAAAACTGTTTTTT CASSKGQGVGGNEKLFF
TRBJ2-1 TRBV6-1 NA NA TGTGCCAGCAGTGAGGACACTAGTAGGGAGTTCTTC CASSEDTSREFF
TRBJ1-5 TRBV6-6 NA NA TGTGCCAGCAGTTACGTCGGGGTAAAATCCAATCAGCCCCAGCATTTT CASSYVGVKSNQPQHF
TRBJ2-3 TRBV5-4 NA NA TGTGCCAGCAGCCCGAGCGGGAGCACAGATACGCAGTATTTT CASSPSGSTDTQYF
TRBJ2-1 TRBV25-1 NA TRBD2 TGTGCCAGCAGTGACACCCGGGTAGCGGGAATGCGCAATGAGCAGTTCTTC CASSDTRVAGMRNEQFF
TRBJ2-5 TRBV6-1 NA NA TGTGCCAGCAGTGAGTACCAAGAGACCCAGTACTTC CASSEYQETQYF
TRBJ1-6 TRBV18 few TRBD1 TGTGCCAGCTCACTGGATGGACAGGGGGGGGCTATTGGTAATTCACCCCTCCACTTT CASSLDGQGGAIGNSPLHF
TRBJ2-7 TRBV18 NA NA TGTGCCAGCTCCGGAGGGCATCCCCCCTACGAGCAGTACTTC CASSGGHPPYEQYF
TRBJ1-5 TRBV15 NA NA TGTGCCACCAGCAGCGGCAATAGCAATCAGCCCCAGCATTTT CATSSGNSNQPQHF
TRBJ2-1 TRBV14 NA NA TGTGCCAGCAGCCAATTAGTCGGGACGGAGAACAATGAGCAGTTCTTC CASSQLVGTENNEQFF
TRBJ2-7 TRBV7-4 NA NA TGTGCCAGCCTTGAAACGGCGGGGTTTGACGGTGGGGGATTTATAGACGAGCAGTACTTC CASLETAGFDGGGFIDEQYF
TRBJ2-7 TRBV9 NA NA TGTGCCAGCAGCGTAGCGGTCGGTGGGTACGAGCAGTACTTC CASSVAVGGYEQYF
TRBJ2-6 TRBV19 NA NA TGTGCCAGTAGGACGCCCGGGGCCCCCTCTGGGGCCAACGTCCTGACTTTC CASRTPGAPSGANVLTF
TRBJ2-5 TRBV6-5 NA TRBD2 TGTGCCAGCAGGGCCACTAGCGTTAGGCCTTACGGCCAGTACTTC CASRATSVRPYGQYF
TRBJ1-4 TRBV29-1 NA NA TGCAGCGTTGTTCATAATGGGGAAAAACTGTTTTTT CSVVHNGEKLFF
TRBJ2-2 TRBV4-2 many TRBD2 TGTGCCAGCAGCCGGAAAGCGGGGGGGACGAACACCGGGGAGCTGTTTTTT CASSRKAGGTNTGELFF
TRBJ2-7 TRBV11-1 NA TRBD1 TGTGCCAGCAGCCACCCGGACAGGGGTGCCTACGAGCAGTACTTC CASSHPDRGAYEQYF
TRBJ1-2 TRBV30 few NA TGTGCCTGGATTGGAGCCTATGGCTACACCTTC CAWIGAYGYTF